One and the same sample provided the 3 T cell receptor beta chains below, sequenced in a study of blood T cell repertoires in COVID-19 (TCRdb year 2020). Libraries were prepared through the immunoSEQ multiplex PCR assay. The table comes from immuneACCESS by way of TCRdb, which keeps in-frame sequences with V and J called. Part of the clones is missing from these tables; in studies checked, under half for an unresolved V gene and the rest for unknown reasons. The sample contains 200,000 to 250,000 clones, roughly 90% of them found a single time. The ten largest clonotypes hold 2.5% to 3% of the sample. Sequences were obtained from peripheral blood. All receptors come from a woman aged 55-69 years with acute or convalescent COVID-19.

The chain uses TRBV14 and TRBJ1-6; D call uncertain. CDR1 SGHDN and CDR2 FVKESK come from the germline V gene. The CDR3 spans 14 residues. The V gene lost 0 bases and the J gene lost 7 bases, with 7 bases spanning the gap. Here the CDR3 DNA reads TGTGCCAGCAGCCAAGAATTCCCGAATTCACCCCTCCACTTT. It is translated as CASSQEFPNSPLHF.

The rearrangement uses TRBV18 and TRBJ1-1, with 10 bases that match TRBD1. The CDR3 covers 15 residues. After removal of 3 bases from V and 0 bases from J, the junction contained 1 base not matched to a gene. The germline V gene has CDR1 KGHSH and CDR2 LQKENI. The CDR3 spells CASSPDRGMNTEAFF. The DNA of the CDR3 is TGTGCCAGCTCACCGGACAGGGGGATGAACACTGAAGCTTTCTTT.

The chain is built from TRBV6-5 and TRBJ1-2; D not resolved. Deletions cut 6 bases from V and 6 bases from J, with 17 bases between. CDR3 length: 14 residues. Germline V lookup: CDR1 MNHEY, CDR2 SVGAGI. CDR3 DNA sequence: TGTGCCAGCAGAACGGCGGGCGTCCGTGATGGCTACACCTTC. Protein sequence: CASRTAGVRDGYTF.